This paragraph covers one TCR beta chain sequence. Under the authors' procedure: Using reference gene primer amplification, nucleated cell counts were estimated. Libraries were prepared by immunoSEQ multiplex PCR; TCRdb keeps only in-frame clonotypes and omits some of them. V, J and clone size are those of that table, while D and trimming were read from the DNA. This table holds 90,000 to 120,000 clones, more than 70% found once. Trimming at V came to 8 bases and at J to 4 bases, leaving 5 bases not matched to a gene. The CDR3 consists of 16 residues. CDR1 is SGHTA and CDR2 is FQGNSA in the germline V gene. The data are from a study of blood T cell repertoires in COVID-19.

The sequence was collected from a man between 65 and 85 years old with acute or convalescent COVID-19. Sequencing was carried out using peripheral blood. The chain has TRBV7-2 and TRBJ2-2; 15 nucleotides agree with TRBD2. The CDR3 loop is CASSGLAGGRTGELFF. CDR3 coding DNA: TGTGCCAGCTCTGGACTAGCGGGGGGGCGCACCGGGGAGCTGTTTTTT.